The clone carrying this TCR beta chain has more than one count but fewer than ten. These data come from a study of blood T cells in healthy people across ages. Investigators took approximately 10 milliliters of peripheral blood from every donor. The use of a sample-barcoded 5' primer and a J-beta primer mix characterized a second PCR of about 6 to 12 cycles. The template-switch adaptor was a 5' adaptor with 12 random nucleotides. It tagged each cDNA molecule. Every sample returned 2.5 million or more CDR3-containing paired-end reads. Using its own MiXCR run on the 5' RACE reads, TCRdb lists one record per CDR3 protein. The sample holds approximately 800,000 distinct CDR3 sequences; 40% to 65% are singletons and the top ten take approximately 41%. The length of the CDR3 is 15 residues. Germline CDR1 DFQATT, CDR2 SNEGSKA (reference sequence). Trimming cost V 5 bases and J 4 bases, with 20 bases left between them.

The origin of this receptor is a man at least 80 years old in good health. The chain links TRBV20-1 to TRBJ1-2; D possibly corresponds to TRBD1 (6 bases). Sequences were obtained from blood. The CDR3 region is CSAPPRRGAIYGYTF. The DNA for the CDR3 is TGCAGTGCTCCCCCTAGGCGGGGGGCAATCTATGGCTACACCTTC.